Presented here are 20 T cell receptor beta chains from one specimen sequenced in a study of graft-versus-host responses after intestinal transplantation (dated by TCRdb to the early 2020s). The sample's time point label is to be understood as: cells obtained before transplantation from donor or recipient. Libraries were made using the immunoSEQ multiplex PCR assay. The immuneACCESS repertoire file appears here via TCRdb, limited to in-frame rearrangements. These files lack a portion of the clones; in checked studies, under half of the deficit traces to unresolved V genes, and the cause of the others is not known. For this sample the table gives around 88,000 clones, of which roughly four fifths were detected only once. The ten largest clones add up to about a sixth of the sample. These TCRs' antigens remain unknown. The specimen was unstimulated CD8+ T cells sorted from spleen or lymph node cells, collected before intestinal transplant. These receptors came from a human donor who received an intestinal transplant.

The CDR3 coding sequence is TGTGCCTGGAACTCGGGAGACGGGTACAATGAGCAGTTCTTC. Amino acid sequence: CAWNSGDGYNEQFF. This rearrangement joins TRBV30 to TRBJ2-1; weak D call: TRBD2 (6 bases). The CDR3 contains 14 residues. V lost 4 bases and J lost 4, with 14 bases in between. Germline V gene sequence: CDR1 GTSNPN, CDR2 SVGIG (reference sequence).

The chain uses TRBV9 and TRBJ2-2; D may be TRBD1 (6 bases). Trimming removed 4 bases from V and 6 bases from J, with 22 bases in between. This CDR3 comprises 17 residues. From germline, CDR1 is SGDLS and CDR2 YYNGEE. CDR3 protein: CASSSHEDVWGPGELFF. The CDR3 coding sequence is TGTGCCAGCAGCTCCCACGAGGACGTATGGGGGCCCGGGGAGCTGTTTTTT.

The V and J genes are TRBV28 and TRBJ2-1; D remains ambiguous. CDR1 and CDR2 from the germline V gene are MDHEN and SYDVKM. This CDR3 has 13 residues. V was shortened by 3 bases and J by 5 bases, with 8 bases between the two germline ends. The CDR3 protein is CASSLTGNNEQFF. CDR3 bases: TGTGCCAGCAGTTTGACTGGGAACAATGAGCAGTTCTTC.

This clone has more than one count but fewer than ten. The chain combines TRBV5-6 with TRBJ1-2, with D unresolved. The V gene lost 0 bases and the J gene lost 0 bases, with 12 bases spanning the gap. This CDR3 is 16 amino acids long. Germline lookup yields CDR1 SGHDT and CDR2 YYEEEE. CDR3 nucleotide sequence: TGTGCCAGCAGCTTGGATAGGGCACCCCCTAACTATGGCTACACCTTC. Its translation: CASSLDRAPPNYGYTF.

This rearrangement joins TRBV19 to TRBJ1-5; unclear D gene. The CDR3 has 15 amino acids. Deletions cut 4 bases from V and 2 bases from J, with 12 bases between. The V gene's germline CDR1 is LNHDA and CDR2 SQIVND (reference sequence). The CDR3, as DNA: TGTGCCAGTAGTACAGGTCTAAGGGGCAATCAGCCCCAGCATTTT. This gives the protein CASSTGLRGNQPQHF. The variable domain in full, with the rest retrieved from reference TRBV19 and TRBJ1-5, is DGGITQSPKYLFRKEGQNVTLSCEQNLNHDAMYWYRQDPGQGLRLIYYSQIVNDFQKGDIAEGYSVSREKKESFPLTVTSAQKNPTAFYLCASSTGLRGNQPQHFGDGTRLSIL.

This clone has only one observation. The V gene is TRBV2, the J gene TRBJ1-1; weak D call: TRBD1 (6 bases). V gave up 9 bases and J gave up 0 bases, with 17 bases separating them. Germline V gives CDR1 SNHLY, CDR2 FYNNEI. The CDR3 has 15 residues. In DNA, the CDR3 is TGTGCCAGAAACGGGAGGGGGATGATGAACACTGAAGCTTTCTTT. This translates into CARNGRGMMNTEAFF.

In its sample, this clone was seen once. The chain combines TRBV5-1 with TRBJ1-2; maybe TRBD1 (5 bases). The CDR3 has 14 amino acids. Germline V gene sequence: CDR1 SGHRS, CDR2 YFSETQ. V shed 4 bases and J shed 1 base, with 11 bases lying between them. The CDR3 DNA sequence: TGCGCCAGCAGCCCAGGGACCCTTAACTATGGCTACACCTTC. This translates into CASSPGTLNYGYTF.

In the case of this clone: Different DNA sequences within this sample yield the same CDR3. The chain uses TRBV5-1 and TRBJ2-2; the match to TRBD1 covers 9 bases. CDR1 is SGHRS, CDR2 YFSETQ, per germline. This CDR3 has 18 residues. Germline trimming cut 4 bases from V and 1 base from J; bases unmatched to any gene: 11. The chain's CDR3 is CASSLGQGGRVNTGELFF. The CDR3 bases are TGCGCCAGCAGCCTGGGACAGGGCGGTCGGGTGAACACCGGGGAGCTGTTTTTT.

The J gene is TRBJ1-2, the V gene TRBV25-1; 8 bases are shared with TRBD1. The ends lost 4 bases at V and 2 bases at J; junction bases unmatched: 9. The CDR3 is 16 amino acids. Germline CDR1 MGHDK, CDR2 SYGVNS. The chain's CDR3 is CASSGTGMYLNYGYTF. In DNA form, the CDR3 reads TGTGCCAGCAGTGGGACAGGGATGTACCTAAACTATGGCTACACCTTC.

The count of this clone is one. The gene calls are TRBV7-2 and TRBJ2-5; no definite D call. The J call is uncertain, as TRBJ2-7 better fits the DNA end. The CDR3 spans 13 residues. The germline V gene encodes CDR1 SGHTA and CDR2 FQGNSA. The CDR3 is CASSLEWSYEQYF. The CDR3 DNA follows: TGTGCCAGCAGCTTAGAATGGTCCTACGAGCAGTACTTC.

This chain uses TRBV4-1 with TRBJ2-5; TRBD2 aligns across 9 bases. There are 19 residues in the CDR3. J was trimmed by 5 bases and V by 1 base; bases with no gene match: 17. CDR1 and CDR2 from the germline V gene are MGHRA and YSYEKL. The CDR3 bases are TGCGCCAGCAGCCAAGGCTGGGGCGGTGCGGGGGGGCCGTGGGAGACCCAGTACTTC. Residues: CASSQGWGGAGGPWETQYF.

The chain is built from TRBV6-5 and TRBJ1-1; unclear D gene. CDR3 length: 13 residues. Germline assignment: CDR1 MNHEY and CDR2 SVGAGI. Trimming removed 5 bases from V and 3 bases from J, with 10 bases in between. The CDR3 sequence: CASSEDGYTEAFF. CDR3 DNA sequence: TGTGCCAGCAGTGAAGACGGATACACTGAAGCTTTCTTT.

The CDR3 is CASSADSYEQYF. In nucleotides, the CDR3 is TGTGCCAGCAGCGCCGACTCCTACGAGCAGTACTTC. The chain carries TRBV9 and TRBJ2-7; D ambiguous. CDR1 and CDR2 (germline): SGDLS, YYNGEE. V was trimmed by 3 bases and J by 0 bases, leaving 4 bases between them. The CDR3 has 12 residues.

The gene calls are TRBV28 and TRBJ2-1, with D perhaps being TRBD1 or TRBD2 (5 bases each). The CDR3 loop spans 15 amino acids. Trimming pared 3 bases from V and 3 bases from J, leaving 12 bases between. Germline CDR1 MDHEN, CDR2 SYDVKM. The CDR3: CASSFPRDLYNEQFF. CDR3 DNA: TGTGCCAGCAGTTTCCCCCGGGACCTCTACAATGAGCAGTTCTTC. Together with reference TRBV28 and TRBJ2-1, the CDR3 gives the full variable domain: DVKVTQSSRYLVKRTGEKVFLECVQDMDHENMFWYRQDPGLGLRLIYFSYDVKMKEKGDIPEGYSVSREKKERFSLILESASTNQTSMYLCASSFPRDLYNEQFFGPGTRLTVL.

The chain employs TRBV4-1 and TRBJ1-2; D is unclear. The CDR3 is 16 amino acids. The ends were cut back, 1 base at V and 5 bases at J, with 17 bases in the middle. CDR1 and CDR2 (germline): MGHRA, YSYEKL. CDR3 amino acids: CASSQGQSSPLYGYTF. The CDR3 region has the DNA TGCGCCAGCAGCCAAGGGCAGTCCTCCCCCTTATATGGCTACACCTTC.

CDR3 sequence reads: CASSPGTVPYNEQFF. The CDR3 DNA follows: TGTGCCAGCAGCCCCGGGACAGTTCCCTACAATGAGCAGTTCTTC. V and J are TRBV7-3 and TRBJ2-1; 7 nucleotides agree with TRBD1. The CDR3 is 15 residues long. Germline CDR1 is SGHTA and CDR2 is FQGTGA. V lost 5 bases to trimming and J lost 2 bases; unmatched junction nucleotides: 6.

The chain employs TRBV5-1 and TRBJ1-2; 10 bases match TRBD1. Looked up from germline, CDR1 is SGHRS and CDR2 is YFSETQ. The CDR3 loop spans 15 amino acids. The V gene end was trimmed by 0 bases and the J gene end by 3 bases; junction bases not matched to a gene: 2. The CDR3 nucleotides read TGCGCCAGCAGCTTGGCCGGGACAGGGGACTATGGCTACACCTTC. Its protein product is CASSLAGTGDYGYTF.

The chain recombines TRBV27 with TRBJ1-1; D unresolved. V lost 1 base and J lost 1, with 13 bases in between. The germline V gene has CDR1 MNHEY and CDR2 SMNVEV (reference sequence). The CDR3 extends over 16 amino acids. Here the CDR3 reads CASSLYPGQGNTEAFF. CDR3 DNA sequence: TGTGCCAGCAGTTTATATCCGGGCCAAGGGAACACTGAAGCTTTCTTT.

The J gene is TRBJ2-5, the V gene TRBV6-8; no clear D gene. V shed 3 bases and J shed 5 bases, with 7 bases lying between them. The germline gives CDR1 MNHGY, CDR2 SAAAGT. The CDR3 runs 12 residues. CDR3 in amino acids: CASSYPTETQYF. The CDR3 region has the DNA TGTGCCAGCAGTTATCCGACCGAGACCCAGTACTTC.

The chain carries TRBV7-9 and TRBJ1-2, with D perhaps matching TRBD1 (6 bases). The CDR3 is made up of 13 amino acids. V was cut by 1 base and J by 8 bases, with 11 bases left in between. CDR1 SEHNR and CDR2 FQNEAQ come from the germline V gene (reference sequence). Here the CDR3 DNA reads TGTGCCAGCAGCTTAGGAGGGGGGGAAGGCTACACCTTC. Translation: CASSLGGGEGYTF.